The rows below give T cell receptor beta chains drawn from one sample of a study of Ad26.COV2.S vaccination and SARS-CoV-2 variants. Libraries were prepared by immunoSEQ multiplex PCR; TCRdb keeps only in-frame clonotypes and omits some of them. This sample carries a few hundred thousand clones, 92% of them seen once, and the ten largest clones take over 1.5%. The source material was peripheral blood, sampled in a trial of Ad26.COV2.S vaccine versus placebo. Receptors were obtained from a person between 18 and 65 years old who received the Ad26.COV2.S COVID-19 vaccine or a placebo. The CDR3 runs from the conserved cysteine through the conserved F or W. A D gene is named only where the DNA matches it firmly.

CDR3aa	v_gene	len	j_gene	d_gene
CASSLIGQGAKETQYF	TRBV5-1	16	TRBJ2-5	TRBD1
CASTERRAGGMYTQYF	TRBV7-8	16	TRBJ2-3	TRBD1
CASSLRLGQGPQETQYF	TRBV4-1	17	TRBJ2-5	TRBD1
CASSPRGGGAYEQFF	TRBV3-1/TRBV3-2	15	TRBJ2-1	TRBD2
CASSPQGSGSPLHF	TRBV18	14	TRBJ1-6	.
CSAYATYEQYF	TRBV20-1	11	TRBJ2-7	.
CASSPLRGGTEAFF	TRBV18	14	TRBJ1-1	.
CATRLQGAGEQYF	TRBV15	13	TRBJ2-7	TRBD1
CASSVIQANYGYTF	TRBV9	14	TRBJ1-2	.
CATSDLLAGGPDTQYF	TRBV24-1	16	TRBJ2-3	TRBD2
CASSFGGMNTEAFF	TRBV11-3	14	TRBJ1-1	.
CASSLELTGGRLDTIYF	TRBV5-1	17	TRBJ1-3	.
CATSGPKGDTQYF	TRBV15	13	TRBJ2-3	.
CASRRTSGAFTDTQYF	TRBV2	16	TRBJ2-3	TRBD2
CATSDPAGTPYNEQFF	TRBV24-1	16	TRBJ2-1	.
CASRETGGNTEAFF	TRBV27	14	TRBJ1-1	TRBD1
CASSAPYGGPDTNTEAFF	TRBV6-1	18	TRBJ1-1	.
CASSWRDGGHTEAFF	TRBV5-6	15	TRBJ1-1	.
CASSQFGTGDTGELFF	TRBV3-1/TRBV3-2	16	TRBJ2-2	TRBD1
CASSWPRGPQETQYF	TRBV28	15	TRBJ2-5	.
CASRYSSYNEQFF	TRBV12-3/TRBV12-4	13	TRBJ2-1	.
CASSLSASSVLNYGYTF	TRBV5-4	17	TRBJ1-2	.
CASSLAGQGVRQETQYF	TRBV11-2	17	TRBJ2-5	TRBD1
CASSLLPGTVHEKLFF	TRBV7-9	16	TRBJ1-4	TRBD1
CASSYSPPGENTEAFF	TRBV6-2/TRBV6-3	16	TRBJ1-1	.
CASSIVGTRDYEQYF	TRBV19	15	TRBJ2-7	TRBD2
CASSLLGARPSPLHF	TRBV28	15	TRBJ1-6	.
CASSGTPYEQYF	TRBV7-9	12	TRBJ2-7	.
CASSEGGRAFTYGYTF	TRBV7-9	16	TRBJ1-2	.
CASGLLGGYNEQFF	TRBV12-5	14	TRBJ2-1	.
CSASLKGRTEAFF	TRBV20-1	13	TRBJ1-1	.
CASSQGGVFTEAFF	TRBV27	14	TRBJ1-1	.
CASSLSQNQPQHF	TRBV19	13	TRBJ1-5	.
CASSPIQGIGTQYF	TRBV27	14	TRBJ2-5	.
CATNYGYTF	TRBV7-9	9	TRBJ1-2	.
CASSPPGLAREYEQYF	TRBV18	16	TRBJ2-7	.
CAWSVLRGGYNEQFF	TRBV30	15	TRBJ2-1	TRBD2